The entry below describes one T cell receptor beta chain. Its antigen is unknown. This specimen comes from a study of OX40 agonist ivuxolimab in advanced cancers. Study in general: Patients received intravenous ivuxolimab every 2 weeks at 0.01 to 10 mg/kg. Participants averaged approximately 65 years of age (range about 23 to 80) and were 75% to 90% male. Study findings and constraints: Normalized T-cell clonal expansion was also low in a subset of nonresponders.

Per the germline V gene, CDR1 is SGHNT and CDR2 is YENEEA. The length of the CDR3 is 17 residues. The J segment lost 8 bases and the V segment lost 3 bases, leaving 8 bases of the junction unmatched. The method was immunoSEQ multiplex PCR; TCRdb's version includes in-frame clones alone and lacks a portion of them. The sample contains 80,000 to 95,000 clones, 92% of which appear only once. The starting material was CD4+ or CD8+ T cells sorted from blood, obtained in a trial of the OX40 agonist ivuxolimab. V gene TRBV11-3 combines with J gene TRBJ2-1, with 15 bases matching TRBD2. The receptor was isolated from an adult with an advanced solid tumor such as melanoma, head and neck, liver or kidney cancer. The CDR3 DNA reads as TGTGCCAGCAGCTTGAGGACTAGCGGGAGGGGTTGGGATGAGCAGTTCTTC. The encoded protein is CASSLRTSGRGWDEQFF.